One sample yielded the 26 T cell receptor beta chains listed below, sequenced in a study of T cell changes during pregnancy in multiple sclerosis. Sequencing used immunoSEQ multiplex PCR; TCRdb keeps in-frame clones, though not all of them. The sample records some 100,000 clones, 94% being singletons. Sequences were derived from peripheral blood, sampled before pregnancy. The receptors were gathered from a female donor with multiple sclerosis, enrolled in a pregnancy study.

The V gene is TRBV19, the J gene TRBJ1-3; TRBD1 is a possible D gene (6 bases). Germline CDR1 reads LNHDA; CDR2 reads SQIVND (reference sequence). This CDR3 is 15 amino acids long. The V and J ends lost 5 bases and 7 bases respectively, with 18 bases between them. In DNA, the CDR3 is TGTGCCAGTAGTTTAGTCATACAGGGTCGGAACACCATATATTTT. Protein sequence: CASSLVIQGRNTIYF.

The chain employs TRBV11-2 and TRBJ2-5; 8 nucleotides agree with TRBD2. J gave up 5 bases and V 7 bases, and 12 bases lay outside the gene matches. This CDR3 contains 15 residues. The germline V gene encodes CDR1 SGHAT and CDR2 FQNNGV. CDR3 protein: CASTPGGKGGETQYF. The CDR3 bases are TGTGCCAGCACCCCGGGAGGGAAGGGTGGGGAGACCCAGTACTTC.

The V and J genes are TRBV6-6 and TRBJ2-2; 9 nucleotides align to TRBD2. CDR3 length equals 16 residues. Trimming removed 5 bases from V and 3 bases from J; junction bases left unmatched: 7. CDR1 MNHNY and CDR2 SVGAGI come from the germline V gene (reference sequence). The CDR3 sequence: CASSPGLATHTGELFF. Here the CDR3 DNA reads TGTGCCAGCAGTCCGGGACTAGCTACGCACACCGGGGAGCTGTTTTTT.

The chain is built from TRBV12-5 and TRBJ1-5, with D unclear. Germline V lookup: CDR1 LGHNT, CDR2 FRNRAP. This CDR3 is built from 13 residues. V shed 3 bases and J shed 3 bases, with 6 bases lying between them. CDR3 bases: TGTGCTAGTGGTTTAAACTTCAATCAGCCCCAGCATTTT. Translating it yields CASGLNFNQPQHF.

The chain joins TRBV2 to TRBJ2-5, with 7 nucleotides matching TRBD1. V lost 0 bases and J lost 5; bases outside the gene matches: 12. Germline V gives CDR1 SNHLY, CDR2 FYNNEI. There are 17 residues in the CDR3. The CDR3, as DNA: TGTGCCAGCAGTGAAGCGAGGACAGGAATCCCTGGGGAGACCCAGTACTTC. The encoded protein is CASSEARTGIPGETQYF.

The rearrangement links TRBV5-1 to TRBJ2-5; 10 bases are shared with TRBD1. V was clipped by 4 bases and J by 2 bases; unmatched bases: 8. The germline V gene has CDR1 SGHRS and CDR2 YFSETQ. There are 16 residues in the CDR3. The CDR3 here is CASSQDRGLKQETQYF. CDR3 bases: TGCGCCAGCAGCCAAGACAGGGGGCTCAAACAAGAGACCCAGTACTTC.

The gene calls are TRBV28 and TRBJ1-5; 12 bases line up with TRBD1. Germline trimming cut 5 bases from V and 0 bases from J; bases unmatched to any gene: 8. The CDR3 length is 18 residues. The germline gives CDR1 MDHEN, CDR2 SYDVKM. CDR3 nucleotide sequence: TGTGCCAGCAGTCTCGGGACAGGGGGCGTTCGTAGCAATCAGCCCCAGCATTTT. It translates to CASSLGTGGVRSNQPQHF.

The V and J genes are TRBV5-5 and TRBJ2-7; 12 nucleotides match TRBD2. Germline CDR1 reads SGHKS; CDR2 reads YYEKEE (reference sequence). V was clipped by 5 bases and J by 4 bases; unmatched bases: 7. This CDR3 has 15 amino acids. Here the CDR3 DNA reads TGTGCCAGCAGTCTAGCGGGAGGGCCGTGGTACGAGCAGTACTTC. Protein product: CASSLAGGPWYEQYF.

The V call is TRBV7-2, the J call TRBJ1-3; D call uncertain. V shed 0 bases and J shed 0 bases, with 9 bases lying between them. This CDR3 has 16 amino acids. Germline V lookup: CDR1 SGHTA, CDR2 FQGNSA. CDR3 protein: CASSLAVGLSGNTIYF. CDR3 in DNA: TGTGCCAGCAGCTTAGCGGTTGGACTCTCTGGAAACACCATATATTTT.

A remark on this clone: A read error may account for a junction end that differs from germline. The genes are TRBV25-1 and TRBJ2-7, with D possibly being TRBD2 (5 bases). The CDR3 loop spans 12 amino acids. Germline loops: CDR1 MGHDK, CDR2 SYGVNS. The CDR3 DNA is TGTGCCAGCAGAGGACTCACCTACGATCAGTACTTC. Encoded protein: CASRGLTYDQYF.

This clone has a single count. The chain links TRBV18 to TRBJ2-1; 9 nucleotides agree with TRBD1. CDR1 is KGHSH and CDR2 is LQKENI in the germline V gene. The CDR3 is 15 residues long. V lost 3 bases and J lost 5; bases outside the gene matches: 5. The CDR3 protein is CASSPWDRVDNEQFF. The CDR3 nucleotides are TGTGCCAGCTCACCTTGGGACAGGGTGGACAATGAGCAGTTCTTC.

V is TRBV27 and J is TRBJ2-1; 8 nucleotides align to TRBD1. The CDR3 totals 14 residues. The J segment lost 7 bases and the V segment lost 6 bases, leaving 8 bases of the junction unmatched. CDR1 and CDR2 from the germline V gene are MNHEY and SMNVEV (reference sequence). CDR3 amino acids: CASRTRTGYNEQFF. In DNA, the CDR3 is TGTGCCAGCAGAACAAGGACAGGGTATAATGAGCAGTTCTTC.

The V and J genes are TRBV7-2 and TRBJ1-5, with D perhaps matching TRBD1 (6 bases). The V end was cut by 5 bases, the J end by 3 bases, with 14 bases between. The CDR3 is 15 residues long. Germline CDR1 and CDR2: SGHTA and FQGNSA. CDR3 region: CASSPEGGDNQPQHF. CDR3 DNA sequence: TGTGCCAGCAGCCCAGAGGGGGGGGACAATCAGCCCCAGCATTTT.

The J gene is TRBJ2-7, the V gene TRBV9, with 8 bases lining up with TRBD1. Trimming at V came to 0 bases and at J to 3 bases, leaving 8 bases not matched to a gene. Germline lookup yields CDR1 SGDLS and CDR2 YYNGEE. The length of the CDR3 is 16 residues. In nucleotides, the CDR3 is TGTGCCAGCAGCGTAGCCGACACAGGGGGAAGCTACGAGCAGTACTTC. Its translation is CASSVADTGGSYEQYF.

The chain uses TRBV11-2 and TRBJ1-1, with D maybe TRBD1 (6 bases). The germline V gene has CDR1 SGHAT and CDR2 FQNNGV. The CDR3 sequence is 15 residues long. V was shortened by 5 bases and J by 0 bases, with 13 bases between the two germline ends. Here the CDR3 DNA reads TGTGCCAGCAGCCGAGGACAGACCTTGAACACTGAAGCTTTCTTT. Its translation is CASSRGQTLNTEAFF. Full variable domain (rest looked up from reference TRBV11-2 and TRBJ1-1): EAGVAQSPRYKIIEKRQSVAFWCNPISGHATLYWYQQILGQGPKLLIQFQNNGVVDDSQLPKDRFSAERLKGVDSTLKIQPAKLEDSAVYLCASSRGQTLNTEAFFGQGTRLTVV.

V gene TRBV6-1 combines with J gene TRBJ2-2; D is possibly TRBD2 (6 bases). V was shortened by 3 bases and J by 7 bases, with 24 bases between the two germline ends. Germline-derived CDR1 and CDR2 are MNHNS and SASEGT. The CDR3 consists of 18 residues. The CDR3: CASSDYTGGPFDVGELFF. CDR3 bases: TGTGCCAGCAGTGACTACACCGGGGGACCGTTTGATGTCGGGGAGCTGTTTTTT.

The V call is TRBV19, the J call TRBJ2-1, with TRBD2 identical over 10 bases. From germline, CDR1 is LNHDA and CDR2 SQIVND (reference sequence). The CDR3 is 20 residues long. Trimming took 3 bases from V and 1 from J; bases not matched to a gene: 15. The CDR3 nucleotides are TGTGCCAGTAGTATGAATCCGGGACGGCTAGCGGGAGAGTCCTACAATGAGCAGTTCTTC. It encodes CASSMNPGRLAGESYNEQFF.

V gene TRBV30 combines with J gene TRBJ1-6; 7 bases map to TRBD1. The ends lost 2 bases at V and 4 bases at J; junction bases unmatched: 5. The CDR3 extends over 15 amino acids. The germline V gene has CDR1 GTSNPN and CDR2 SVGIG (reference sequence). This CDR3 reads CAWSRTGQYNSPLHF. The CDR3, as DNA: TGTGCCTGGAGTCGCACGGGACAGTATAATTCACCCCTCCACTTT.

This chain connects TRBV5-6 to TRBJ2-2; TRBD1 might be the D (5 bases). CDR1 SGHDT and CDR2 YYEEEE come from the germline V gene. This CDR3 is built from 14 residues. Between the trimmed V and J ends, which lost 5 bases and 2 bases, there was a span of 10 bases. CDR3 sequence: CASRRQINTGELFF. CDR3 bases: TGTGCCAGCAGGAGACAGATCAACACCGGGGAGCTGTTTTTT.

The chain recombines TRBV7-9 with TRBJ1-1; TRBD1 matches 11 bases. Germline trimming cut 5 bases from V and 4 bases from J; bases unmatched to any gene: 6. The CDR3 covers 15 residues. The V gene's germline CDR1 is SEHNR and CDR2 FQNEAQ (reference sequence). CDR3 sequence (DNA): TGTGCCAGCAGCCAAGTCGGGACAGGGGGCACTGAAGCTTTCTTT. Translated, it gives CASSQVGTGGTEAFF.

V is TRBV28 and J is TRBJ2-5, with 8 bases lining up with TRBD2. The CDR3 spans 14 residues. Germline V gene lookup returns CDR1 MDHEN and CDR2 SYDVKM. Unmatched junction bases numbered 9, after V lost 7 bases and J lost 5 bases. CDR3 residues: CASTSGGAGETQYF. The CDR3 bases are TGTGCCAGCACCTCGGGGGGGGCAGGCGAGACCCAGTACTTC.

The chain recombines TRBV28 with TRBJ1-2; 11 positions match TRBD1. The V gene end was trimmed by 4 bases and the J gene end by 8 bases; junction bases not matched to a gene: 3. CDR3 length: 13 amino acids. Germline CDR1 is MDHEN and CDR2 is SYDVKM. The CDR3 reads CASSSWTGGGYTF. Here the CDR3 DNA reads TGTGCCAGCAGTTCCTGGACAGGGGGCGGCTACACCTTC.

The chain links TRBV30 to TRBJ2-7; 10 bases align to TRBD1. The CDR3 runs 14 residues. Germline assignment: CDR1 GTSNPN and CDR2 SVGIG (reference sequence). With 1 base clipped from V and 5 bases from J, the junction kept 5 bases outside the gene matches. CDR3 in amino acids: CAWSDGTGANEQYF. In DNA form, the CDR3 reads TGTGCCTGGAGTGATGGGACAGGGGCAAACGAGCAGTACTTC.

This chain links TRBV18 with TRBJ2-3, with a possible D match to TRBD2 (8 bases). The CDR3 runs to 17 residues. The germline V gene encodes CDR1 KGHSH and CDR2 LQKENI. Trimming shortened V by 4 bases and J by 2 bases, and 19 bases separated the two germline ends. CDR3 loop: CASSHIAGTAFTDTQYF. As DNA, the CDR3 is TGTGCCAGCTCACACATAGCGGGGACAGCTTTCACAGATACGCAGTATTTT.

The V call is TRBV5-4, the J call TRBJ2-7, with D possibly being TRBD1 (6 bases). This CDR3 has 13 amino acids. Germline assignment: CDR1 SGHNT and CDR2 YYREEE (reference sequence). V was cut by 2 bases and J by 2 bases, with 8 bases left in between. The CDR3 DNA is TGTGCCAGCAGCTTTACAGGGACCTACGAGCAGTACTTC. Encoded protein: CASSFTGTYEQYF.

The chain links TRBV5-1 to TRBJ2-7, with 12 nucleotides matching TRBD2. There are 15 residues in the CDR3. Germline lookup yields CDR1 SGHRS and CDR2 YFSETQ. Trimming took 2 bases from V and 4 from J; bases not matched to a gene: 4. This CDR3 reads CASSLLAGGSYEQYF. DNA for the CDR3: TGCGCCAGCAGCTTACTAGCGGGAGGTTCGTACGAGCAGTACTTC.